This TCR beta chain was retrieved from a study of T cell responses to AZD1222 COVID-19 vaccine. Germline V CDR1 and CDR2: SEHNR, FQNEAQ (reference sequence). There are 16 residues in the CDR3. Trimming took 1 base from V and 10 from J, leaving 17 bases between them. Regarding the study as a whole: Elevations in Spike-specific TCR breadth and depth followed administration of two AZD1222 doses. In the spike-specific TCR repertoire, nearly half reportedly target unmutated variant regions.

Comments on this clone: Its cognate antigen is unknown.

Profiling relied on immunoSEQ multiplex PCR, and the TCRdb table lists in-frame clones only, not all of them. The repertoire includes 55,000 to 75,000 clones, around 83% of them detected once, and roughly an eighth sits in the top ten. The material was peripheral blood, obtained on day 0 of AZD1222 vaccination. The chain combines TRBV7-9 with TRBJ1-6, with D perhaps TRBD1 (5 bases). The origin of this receptor is an adult in good health. In DNA form, the CDR3 reads TGTGCCAGCAGCTTAGAGTTGGGGCAGGGAGGCTCACCCCTCCACTTT. Translation gives CASSLELGQGGSPLHF.